These T cell receptor beta chains were read from a single sample in a study of graft-versus-host responses after intestinal transplantation. The repertoire was sequenced with immunoSEQ multiplex PCR; TCRdb's copy has only in-frame clones and lacks some. The sample carries more than 60,000 clones, 90% recorded once. These receptors have no known antigen. This specimen consisted of unstimulated CD8+ T cells sorted from spleen or lymph node cells, obtained before intestinal transplant. Source of these receptors: a human donor who received an intestinal transplant. CDR3s include the opening cysteine and the closing phenylalanine or tryptophan. D genes are given only for firm matches. Clone size appears in some rows only: once, few, many, or a class for an expanded clone.

abundance	v_gene	d_gene	j_gene	CDR3nt	CDR3aa
-	TRBV9	TRBD1	TRBJ1-1	TGTGCCAGCAGCGCGGGACAGAGGACCATGAACACTGAAGCTTTCTTT	CASSAGQRTMNTEAFF
few	TRBV5-6	TRBD1	TRBJ1-2	TGTGCCAGCAGCTTAATACCAGGGGGCGGCGGCTACACCTTC	CASSLIPGGGGYTF
once	TRBV19	-	TRBJ1-5	TGTGCCAGTAGCTGGACAGCTGGGGGGGATCAGCCCCAGCATTTT	CASSWTAGGDQPQHF
-	TRBV29-1	TRBD1	TRBJ1-2	TGCAGCGTGCCCCAATCCGGGACAGGGGGCTTTTCTAACTATGGCTACACCTTC	CSVPQSGTGGFSNYGYTF
-	TRBV29-1	-	TRBJ1-2	TGCAGCGTCCCAAAGGAGGCCCATAGGGGCTACACCTTC	CSVPKEAHRGYTF
few	TRBV28	TRBD1	TRBJ2-2	TGTGCCAGCAGTTGGACAGGGGTCACCGGGGAGCTGTTTTTT	CASSWTGVTGELFF
-	TRBV7-8	TRBD1	TRBJ1-1	TGTGCCAGCAGCTTTGGGACAGGGTCCACTGAAGCTTTCTTT	CASSFGTGSTEAFF
-	TRBV4-1	TRBD1	TRBJ2-3	TGCGCCAGCAGCCAAGACAGGGGGTGGGATACGCAGTATTTT	CASSQDRGWDTQYF
-	TRBV5-4	-	TRBJ2-7	TGTGCCAGCAGCCCCACACCCGGGACACGGCCCTCCTACGAGCAGTACTTC	CASSPTPGTRPSYEQYF
once	TRBV27	-	TRBJ2-7	TGTGCCAGCAGTTTTAGCAGTGCCTACGAGCAGTACTTC	CASSFSSAYEQYF
-	TRBV7-9	TRBD2	TRBJ2-3	TGTGCCAGCCATACCTTGGCGGGGGGGCTTGATACGCAGTATTTT	CASHTLAGGLDTQYF
few	TRBV4-1	-	TRBJ1-1	TGCGCCAGCAGCCAAGATGAGGTGGCGGGCACTGAAGCTTTCTTT	CASSQDEVAGTEAFF
-	TRBV4-1	-	TRBJ2-2	TGCGCCAGCAGCCAAGATCGGGGTACCGGGGAGCTGTTTTTT	CASSQDRGTGELFF
-	TRBV19	-	TRBJ1-2	TGTGCCAGTAGTATTTTCGCGAATGGCTACACCTTC	CASSIFANGYTF
-	TRBV4-2	-	TRBJ1-5	TGTGCCAGCAGCCCCGGGGAAGGCTCCTATCAGCCCCAGCATTTT	CASSPGEGSYQPQHF
-	TRBV7-6	-	TRBJ1-1	TGTGCCAGCAGCCCCCCGGGGACGGGGGACACTGAAGCTTTCTTT	CASSPPGTGDTEAFF
-	TRBV9	-	TRBJ1-1	TGTGCCAGCAGCACGCAGGGGATGGCTGAAGCTTTCTTT	CASSTQGMAEAFF
few	TRBV6-1	-	TRBJ1-6	TGTGCCAGCAGTGCAGATCCTAATTCACCCCTCCACTTT	CASSADPNSPLHF
-	TRBV29-1	-	TRBJ1-5	TGCAGCGCGAGGGAGGGGGGGACTCAGCCCCAGCATTTT	CSAREGGTQPQHF
-	TRBV6-5	-	TRBJ1-2	TGTGCCAGCAGTTACTCAATAAGTTATCGGGAGGGCTACACCTTC	CASSYSISYREGYTF
-	TRBV7-9	-	TRBJ2-1	TGTGCCAGCAGCGTGACAGGATACAATGAGCAGTTCTTC	CASSVTGYNEQFF
few	TRBV13	-	TRBJ2-4	TGTGCCAGCAGCCAACACCACGTTCAGTACTTC	CASSQHHVQYF
-	TRBV13	TRBD2	TRBJ2-1	TGTGCCAGCAGCTTAGAGTTGGCTAGCGGGGGGGCCAGGGAGCAGTTCTTC	CASSLELASGGAREQFF
-	TRBV13	-	TRBJ2-3	TGTGCCAGCAGCTCGCGGGGCGGGGACCCCTCAGATACGCAGTATTTT	CASSSRGGDPSDTQYF
-	TRBV27	-	TRBJ2-7	TGTGCCAGCAGCTTTGGAGGCGACGAGCAGTACTTC	CASSFGGDEQYF
-	TRBV2	TRBD2	TRBJ2-7	TGTGCCAGCAGTGAGGGAGAACTAGCGGGGGCCGTCTCCTACGAGCAGTACTTC	CASSEGELAGAVSYEQYF
-	TRBV6-4	-	TRBJ2-7	TGTGCCAGCAGTGACACTCTCGACCGGGACATCTCCTACGAGCAGTACTTC	CASSDTLDRDISYEQYF
-	TRBV29-1	TRBD1	TRBJ1-2	TGCAGCGTTGAGGGTCAGGGGGATGGCTACACCTTC	CSVEGQGDGYTF
-	TRBV7-3	-	TRBJ2-7	TGTGCCAGCAGCCCTGGGGGGGGGACATACCACGAGCAGTACTTC	CASSPGGGTYHEQYF
-	TRBV6-5	-	TRBJ1-1	TGTGCCAGCAGCCATGACGGGGGTAACACTGAAGCTTTCTTT	CASSHDGGNTEAFF
-	TRBV7-2	-	TRBJ2-4	TGTGCCAGCAGCTTAGCTGGGCCCGCACAAGTAGCCAAAAACATTCAGTACTTC	CASSLAGPAQVAKNIQYF